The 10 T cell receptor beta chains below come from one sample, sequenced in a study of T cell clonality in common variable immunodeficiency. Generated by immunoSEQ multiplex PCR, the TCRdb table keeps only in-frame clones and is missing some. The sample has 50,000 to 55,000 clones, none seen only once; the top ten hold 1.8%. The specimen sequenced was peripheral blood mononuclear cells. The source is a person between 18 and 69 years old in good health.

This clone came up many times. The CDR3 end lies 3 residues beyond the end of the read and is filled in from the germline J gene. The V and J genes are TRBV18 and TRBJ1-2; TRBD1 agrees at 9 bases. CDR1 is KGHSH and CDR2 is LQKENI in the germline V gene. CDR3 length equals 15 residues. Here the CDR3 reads CASSPSKGQGGGYTF. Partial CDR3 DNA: TGTGCCAGCTCACCATCCAAGGGACAGGGTGGCGGC.

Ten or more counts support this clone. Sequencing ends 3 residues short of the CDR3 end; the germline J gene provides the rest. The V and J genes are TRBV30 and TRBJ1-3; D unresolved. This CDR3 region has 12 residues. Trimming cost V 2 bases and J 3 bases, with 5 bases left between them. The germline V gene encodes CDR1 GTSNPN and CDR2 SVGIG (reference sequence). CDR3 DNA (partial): TGTGCCTGGAGTTTAGATGGAAACACC. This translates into CAWSLDGNT. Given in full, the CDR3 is CAWSLDGNTIYF. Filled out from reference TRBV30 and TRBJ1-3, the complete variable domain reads SQTIHQWPATLVQPVGSPLSLECTVEGTSNPNLYWYRQAAGRGLQLLFYSVGIGQISSEVPQNLSASRPQDRQFILSSKKLLLSDSGFYLCAWSLDGNTIYFGEGSWLTVV.

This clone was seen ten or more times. The CDR3 sequence is CSASLRGGEKLFF. The part of the CDR3 DNA that was read is TGCAGTGCTAGTTTGAGGGGAGGTGAAAAG. This chain links TRBV20-1 with TRBJ2-2; perhaps TRBD2 as D (6 bases). The observed sequence ends 3 residues before the CDR3 terminus, with the missing tail filled in from the germline J gene. CDR3 length: 13 amino acids. CDR1 is DFQATT and CDR2 is SNEGSKA in the germline V gene (reference sequence).

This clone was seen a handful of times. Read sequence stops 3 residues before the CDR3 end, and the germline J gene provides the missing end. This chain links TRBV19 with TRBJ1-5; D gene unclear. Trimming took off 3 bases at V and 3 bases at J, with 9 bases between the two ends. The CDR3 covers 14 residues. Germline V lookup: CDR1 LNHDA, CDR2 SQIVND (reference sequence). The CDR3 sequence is CASSIELSNQPQHF. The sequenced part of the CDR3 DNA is TGTGCCAGTAGTATTGAACTGTCCAATCAGCCC.

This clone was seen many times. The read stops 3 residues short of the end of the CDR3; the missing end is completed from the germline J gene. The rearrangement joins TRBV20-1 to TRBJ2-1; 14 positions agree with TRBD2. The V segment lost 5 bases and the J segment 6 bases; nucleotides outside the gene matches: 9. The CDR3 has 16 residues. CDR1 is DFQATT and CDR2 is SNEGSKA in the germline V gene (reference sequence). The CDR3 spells CSAVTSGRDAGNEQFF. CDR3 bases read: TGCAGTGCTGTGACTAGCGGGAGGGATGCGGGCAATGAG.

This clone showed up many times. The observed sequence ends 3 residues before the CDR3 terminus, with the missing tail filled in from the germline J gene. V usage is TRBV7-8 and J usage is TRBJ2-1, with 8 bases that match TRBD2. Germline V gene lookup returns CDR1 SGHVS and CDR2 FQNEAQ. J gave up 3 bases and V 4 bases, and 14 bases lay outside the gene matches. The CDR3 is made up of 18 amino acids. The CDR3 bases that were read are TGTGCCAGCAGCTCCACCCCTCTCGGACTAGCAAACTACAATGAG. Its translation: CASSSTPLGLANYNE. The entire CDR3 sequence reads CASSSTPLGLANYNEQFF.

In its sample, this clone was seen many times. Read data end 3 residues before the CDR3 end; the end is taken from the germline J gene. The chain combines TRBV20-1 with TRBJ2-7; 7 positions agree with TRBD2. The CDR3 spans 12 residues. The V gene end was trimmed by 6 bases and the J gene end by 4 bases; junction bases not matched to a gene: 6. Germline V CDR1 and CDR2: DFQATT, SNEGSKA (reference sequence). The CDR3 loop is CSASGGSYEQYF. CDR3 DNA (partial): TGCAGTGCGTCGGGGGGATCGTACGAG.

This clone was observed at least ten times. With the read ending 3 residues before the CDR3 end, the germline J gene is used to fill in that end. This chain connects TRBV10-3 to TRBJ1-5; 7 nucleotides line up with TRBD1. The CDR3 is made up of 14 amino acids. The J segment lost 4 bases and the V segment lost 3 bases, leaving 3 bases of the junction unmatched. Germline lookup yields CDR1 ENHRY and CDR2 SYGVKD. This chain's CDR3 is CAISDEGANQPQHF. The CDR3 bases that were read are TGTGCCATCAGTGATGAGGGGGCAAATCAGCCC.

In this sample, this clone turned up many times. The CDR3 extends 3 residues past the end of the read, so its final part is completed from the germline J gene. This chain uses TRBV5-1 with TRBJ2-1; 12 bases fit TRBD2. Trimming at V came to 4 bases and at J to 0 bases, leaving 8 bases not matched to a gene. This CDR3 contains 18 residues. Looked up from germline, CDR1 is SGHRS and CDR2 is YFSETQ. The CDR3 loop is CASSPGLAGPSSYNEQFF. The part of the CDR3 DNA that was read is TGCGCCAGCAGCCCGGGACTAGCGGGCCCTAGCTCCTACAATGAG.

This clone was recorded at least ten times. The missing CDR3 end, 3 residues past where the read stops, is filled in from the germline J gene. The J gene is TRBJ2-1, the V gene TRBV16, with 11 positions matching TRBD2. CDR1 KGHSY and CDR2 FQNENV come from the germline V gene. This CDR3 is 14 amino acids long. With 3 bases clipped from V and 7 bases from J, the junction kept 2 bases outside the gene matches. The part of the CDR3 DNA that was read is TGTGCCAGCAGCCATAGGACTAGCGGGAATGAG. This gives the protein CASSHRTSGNE. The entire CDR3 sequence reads CASSHRTSGNEQFF.